This TCR beta chain was recorded in a study of CXCR3-negative and CXCR3-positive naive CD8 T cells. Overall study: Libraries each contributed about 1.5 +/- 0.3 million TRB reads, for about 135 million in total.

This CDR3 contains 13 residues. Per the germline V gene, CDR1 is SQVTM and CDR2 is ANQGSEA. The method, 5' RACE with UMI labels, was used to prepare the TRB cDNA libraries. TCRdb derives one entry per CDR3 protein from the 5' RACE reads, leaving out DNA. The repertoire table contains about 7,400 distinct CDR3 sequences. According to its frequency, this clonotype is medium-sized (0.01 to 0.1%). The sequenced sample was naive CXCR3- CD8+ T cells from blood. Documented subset: CD45RO-CCR7+CD27+CD95- naive CD8+ T cells lacking CXCR3 (TNR3-). The receptor was derived from a human donor in good health. Some clones in this sample may be carry-over from other donors' samples. The V and J genes are TRBV29-1 and TRBJ2-1; TCRdb lists TRBD1, though no DNA is available to test this call. CDR3 region: CSVDRDNDNEQFF.